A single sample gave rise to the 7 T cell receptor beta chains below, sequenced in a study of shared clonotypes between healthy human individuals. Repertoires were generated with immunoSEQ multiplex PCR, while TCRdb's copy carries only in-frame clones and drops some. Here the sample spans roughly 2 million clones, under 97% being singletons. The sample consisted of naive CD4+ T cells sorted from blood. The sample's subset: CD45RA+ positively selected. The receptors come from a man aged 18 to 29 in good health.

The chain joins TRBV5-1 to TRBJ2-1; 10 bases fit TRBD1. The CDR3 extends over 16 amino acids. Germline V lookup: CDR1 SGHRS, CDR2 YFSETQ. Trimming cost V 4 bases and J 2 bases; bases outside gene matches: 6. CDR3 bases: TGCGCCAGCAGCCCCTCGGGACAGGGGACCTACAATGAGCAGTTCTTC. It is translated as CASSPSGQGTYNEQFF.

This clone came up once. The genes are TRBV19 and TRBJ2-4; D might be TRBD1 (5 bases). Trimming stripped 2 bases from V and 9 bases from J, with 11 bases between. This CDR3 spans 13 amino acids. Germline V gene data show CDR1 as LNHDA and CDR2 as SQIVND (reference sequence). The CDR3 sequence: CASSIRGEVIQYF. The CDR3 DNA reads TGTGCCAGTAGTATAAGGGGTGAGGTCATTCAGTACTTC.

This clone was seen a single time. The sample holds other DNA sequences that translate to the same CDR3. CDR3 coding DNA: TGCGCCAGCAGCTTAGGGATCGCCTACGAGCAGTACTTC. It translates to CASSLGIAYEQYF. The chain carries TRBV5-1 and TRBJ2-7; no reliable D call. Germline loops: CDR1 SGHRS, CDR2 YFSETQ. The V end lost 2 bases, the J end lost 2 bases, and 8 bases lay between the germline ends. The CDR3 extends over 13 amino acids.

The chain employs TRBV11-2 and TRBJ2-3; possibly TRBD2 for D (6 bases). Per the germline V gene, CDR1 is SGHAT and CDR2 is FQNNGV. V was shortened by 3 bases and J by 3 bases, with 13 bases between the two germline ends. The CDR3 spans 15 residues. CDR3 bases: TGTGCCAGCAGCTTCGTGGGGGGTGGAACAGATACGCAGTATTTT. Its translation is CASSFVGGGTDTQYF.

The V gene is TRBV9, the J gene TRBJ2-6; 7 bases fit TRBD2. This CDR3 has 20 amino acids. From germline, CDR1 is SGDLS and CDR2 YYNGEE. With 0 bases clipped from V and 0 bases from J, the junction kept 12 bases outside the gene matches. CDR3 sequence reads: CASSVVGGGRGDSGANVLTF. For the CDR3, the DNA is TGTGCCAGCAGCGTAGTAGGCGGGGGACGGGGCGACTCTGGGGCCAACGTCCTGACTTTC.

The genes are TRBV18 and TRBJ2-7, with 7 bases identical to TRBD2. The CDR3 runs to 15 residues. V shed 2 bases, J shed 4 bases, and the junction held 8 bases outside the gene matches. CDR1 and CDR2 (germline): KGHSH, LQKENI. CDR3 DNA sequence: TGTGCCAGCTCACCATCCTCGACTAGCTCTTACGAGCAGTACTTC. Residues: CASSPSSTSSYEQYF.

The CDR3 DNA sequence: TGTGCCAGCAGCAAAAGACAGGCTTCCTACAATGAGCAGTTCTTC. This encodes CASSKRQASYNEQFF. The rearrangement uses TRBV28 and TRBJ2-1; a weak D match, TRBD1 (6 bases). CDR3 size: 15 residues. V was pared by 6 bases and J by 1 base, with 13 bases between. Germline lookup yields CDR1 MDHEN and CDR2 SYDVKM.